The 5 T cell receptor beta chains listed next were all sequenced from one sample in a study of T cell repertoires in cytomegalovirus infection. TCRdb analysed the reads with MiXCR anew, one entry per CDR3 protein. The sample includes around 630,000 distinct CDR3 sequences, approximately 24% of them seen just once. Sequenced sample: CD8+ T cells from PBMCs. Receptors were obtained from a human donor in good health (CMV status not recorded). Some clones in this sample may be carry-over from other donors' samples.

Ten or more counts support this clonotype. The chain recombines TRBV24-1 with TRBJ2-1; no definite D call. CDR1 and CDR2 from the germline V gene are KGHDR and SFDVKD. V was trimmed by 3 bases and J by 6 bases, leaving 2 bases between them. The CDR3 has 11 residues. CDR3 DNA: TGTGCCACCAGTGATGGCAATGAGCAGTTCTTC. This gives the protein CATSDGNEQFF.

This clonotype was seen at least ten times. This chain uses TRBV6-1 with TRBJ2-1; unclear D gene. Looked up from germline, CDR1 is MNHNS and CDR2 is SASEGT. Trimming removed 6 bases at V and 13 bases at J, with 10 bases between. The CDR3 has 10 residues. Here the CDR3 reads CASSAPGQFF. CDR3 sequence (DNA): TGTGCCAGCAGCGCTCCCGGTCAGTTCTTC.

This clonotype was seen ten or more times. This CDR3 is CASSWLGTEAFF. Here the CDR3 DNA reads TGTGCCAGCAGCTGGCTGGGCACTGAAGCTTTCTTT. The V and J genes are TRBV7-2 and TRBJ1-1; D unclear. The CDR3 loop spans 12 amino acids. V was clipped by 4 bases and J by 4 bases, with 7 bases between them. The germline V gene encodes CDR1 SGHTA and CDR2 FQGNSA.

This clonotype appeared many times. The chain has TRBV5-5 and TRBJ2-7; D is undetermined. V was trimmed by 2 bases and J by 2 bases, leaving 8 bases between them. The CDR3 sequence is 13 residues long. The germline V gene has CDR1 SGHKS and CDR2 YYEKEE (reference sequence). The CDR3: CASSLGPPYEQYV. CDR3 bases: TGTGCCAGCAGCTTAGGACCTCCCTACGAGCAGTACGTC.

The CDR3 coding sequence is TGTGCCAGCGGTAGCGGGGGGGGCGAGCAGTACGTC. This codes for CASGSGGGEQYV. The chain employs TRBV6-6 and TRBJ2-7; 11 bases match TRBD2. V lost 8 bases to trimming and J lost 6 bases; unmatched junction nucleotides: 3. Per germline, CDR1 MNHNY and CDR2 SVGAGI (reference sequence). The CDR3 is 12 residues long.